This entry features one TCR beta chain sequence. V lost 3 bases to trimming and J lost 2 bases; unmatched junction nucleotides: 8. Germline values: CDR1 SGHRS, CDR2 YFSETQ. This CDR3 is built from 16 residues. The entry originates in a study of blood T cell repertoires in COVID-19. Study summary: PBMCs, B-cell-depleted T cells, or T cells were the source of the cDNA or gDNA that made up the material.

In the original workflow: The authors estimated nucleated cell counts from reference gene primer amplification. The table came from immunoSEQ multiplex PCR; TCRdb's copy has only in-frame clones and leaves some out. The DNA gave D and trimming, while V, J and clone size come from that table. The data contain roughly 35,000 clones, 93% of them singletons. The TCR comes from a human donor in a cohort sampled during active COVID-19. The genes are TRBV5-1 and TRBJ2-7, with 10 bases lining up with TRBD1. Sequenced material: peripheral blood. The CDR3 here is CASSSTPGQGTYEQYF. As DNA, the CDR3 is TGCGCCAGCAGCTCGACCCCGGGACAGGGGACCTACGAGCAGTACTTC.